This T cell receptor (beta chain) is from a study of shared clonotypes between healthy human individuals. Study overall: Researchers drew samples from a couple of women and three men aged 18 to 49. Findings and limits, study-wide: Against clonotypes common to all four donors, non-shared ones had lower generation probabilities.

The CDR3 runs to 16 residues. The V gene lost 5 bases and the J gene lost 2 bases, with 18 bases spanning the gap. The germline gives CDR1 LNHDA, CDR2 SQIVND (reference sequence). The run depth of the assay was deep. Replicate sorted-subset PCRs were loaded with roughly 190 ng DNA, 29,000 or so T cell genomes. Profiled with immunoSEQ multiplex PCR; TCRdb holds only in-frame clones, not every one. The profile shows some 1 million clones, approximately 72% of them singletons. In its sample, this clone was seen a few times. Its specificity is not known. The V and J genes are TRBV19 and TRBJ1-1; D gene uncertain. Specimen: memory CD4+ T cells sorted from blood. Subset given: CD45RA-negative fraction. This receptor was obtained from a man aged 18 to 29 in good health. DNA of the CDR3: TGTGCCAGTAGTCGGCCAAACACGGGTCAAAACACTGAAGCTTTCTTT. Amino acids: CASSRPNTGQNTEAFF.